This T cell receptor beta chain was captured by sequencing in a study of blood T cell repertoires in COVID-19. The overall study: PBMCs, B-cell-depleted T cells, or T cells were the source of the cDNA or gDNA that made up the material.

Enrollees, roughly 18 to 90 years old, lived in some 24 US areas. Cohort allocation depended upon clinical history that participants reported. As handled by the study authors: Amplification of reference gene primers provided the estimated nucleated cell counts. Sequencing was performed with immunoSEQ multiplex PCR; in TCRdb, only in-frame clones are kept and a portion is missing. The V and J calls and clone size are taken from that table; D and trimming were inferred from the DNA. Here the sample spans roughly 68,000 clones, roughly 80% being singletons. V lost 4 bases and J lost 7, with 14 bases in between. Germline V CDR1 and CDR2: LNHDA, SQIVND (reference sequence). CDR3 length equals 13 residues.

The specimen sequenced was PBMCs or T cells enriched from blood (not recorded which). This TCR derives from a woman in her thirties or forties with acute COVID-19. V gene TRBV19 combines with J gene TRBJ2-7; D may be TRBD2 (5 bases). In DNA, the CDR3 is TGTGCCAGTAGTAGAGGACCCTCGGGGGAGCAGTACTTC. Translating gives CASSRGPSGEQYF. Filled out from reference TRBV19 and TRBJ2-7, the complete variable domain reads DGGITQSPKYLFRKEGQNVTLSCEQNLNHDAMYWYRQDPGQGLRLIYYSQIVNDFQKGDIAEGYSVSREKKESFPLTVTSAQKNPTAFYLCASSRGPSGEQYFGPGTRLTVT.